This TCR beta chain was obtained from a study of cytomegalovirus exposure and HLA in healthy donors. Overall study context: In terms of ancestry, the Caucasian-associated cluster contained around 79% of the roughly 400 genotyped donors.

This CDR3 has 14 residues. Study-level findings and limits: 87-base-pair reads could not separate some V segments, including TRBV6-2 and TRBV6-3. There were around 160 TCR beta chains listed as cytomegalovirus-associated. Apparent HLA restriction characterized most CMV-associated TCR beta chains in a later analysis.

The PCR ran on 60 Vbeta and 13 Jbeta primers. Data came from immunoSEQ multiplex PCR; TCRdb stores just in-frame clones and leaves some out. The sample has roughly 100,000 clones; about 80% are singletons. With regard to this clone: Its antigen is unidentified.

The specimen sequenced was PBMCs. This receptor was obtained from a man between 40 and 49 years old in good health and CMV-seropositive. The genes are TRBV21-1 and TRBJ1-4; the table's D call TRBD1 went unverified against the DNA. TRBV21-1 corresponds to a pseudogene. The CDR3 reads CASYKQGLNEKLFF. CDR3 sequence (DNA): TGTGCCAGCTATAAGCAGGGCCTTAATGAAAAACTGTTTTTT.